This paragraph reports one T cell receptor (beta chain). Its target is not known. With 60 Vbeta and 13 Jbeta primers, the PCR was carried out. Only in-frame clones appear in the TCRdb table, and some are missing; sequencing was by immunoSEQ multiplex PCR. The sample is made up of over 120,000 clones, and the top ten hold approximately 1% of it. Nominally healthy donors provided the samples, though records likely missed some immune exposures. Between the trimmed V and J ends, which lost 5 bases and 5 bases, there was a span of 15 bases. Germline V gives CDR1 LNHDA, CDR2 SQIVND (reference sequence). The CDR3 has 14 amino acids. The data stem from a study of cytomegalovirus exposure and HLA in healthy donors. The study, taken as a whole, reports: In a later analysis, TCR beta V- and J-gene trimming showed a link to a missense DCLRE1C variant.

The TCR originated in a male donor in good health and CMV-seronegative. Sequenced: PBMCs. The V and J genes are TRBV19 and TRBJ1-1; D remains ambiguous. Here the CDR3 reads CASSSGMPGTEAFF. Written as DNA, the CDR3 is TGTGCCAGTAGTTCCGGAATGCCGGGGACTGAAGCTTTCTTT.